This T cell receptor beta chain was retrieved from a study of blood T cell repertoires in COVID-19. Whole-study context: Researchers got acute and convalescent COVID-19 samples from the United States, Italy and Spain. Sources were T cells, B-cell-depleted T cells, or PBMCs; the material itself was cDNA or gDNA.

Repertoires were generated with immunoSEQ multiplex PCR, while TCRdb's copy carries only in-frame clones and drops some. The table records hundreds of thousands of clones, about 87% of them present only once. Trimming at V came to 6 bases and at J to 6 bases, leaving 8 bases not matched to a gene. CDR1 is SNHLY, CDR2 FYNNEI, per germline. The CDR3 loop spans 14 amino acids. This TCR derives from a middle-aged woman who had recovered from COVID-19. Input material: peripheral blood. The chain employs TRBV2 and TRBJ1-5; 7 bases are shared with TRBD1. CDR3 sequence reads: CASRITGVGQPQHF. DNA of the CDR3: TGTGCCAGCAGGATCACAGGGGTGGGTCAGCCCCAGCATTTT.